These 7 T cell receptor beta chains came from one sample sequenced in a study of Ad26.COV2.S vaccination and SARS-CoV-2 variants. Indicated treatment: some 20 received Ad26.COV2.S at low or high dose, single or two shots; a few received placebo; per-sample allocation not given. Sample collection was performed on day 63 after the first vaccine or placebo injection. Clones were sequenced by immunoSEQ multiplex PCR, and TCRdb holds only the in-frame ones, with some missing. The sample has 380,000 or so clones, 88% seen once. This specimen was peripheral blood, taken in a trial of Ad26.COV2.S vaccine versus placebo. The source of these receptors is a person aged 18 to 59 who received the Ad26.COV2.S COVID-19 vaccine or a placebo.

The V and J genes are TRBV19 and TRBJ1-2, with D perhaps matching TRBD1 (5 bases). Germline CDR1 LNHDA, CDR2 SQIVND (reference sequence). This CDR3 is built from 15 residues. V lost 4 bases, J lost 4 bases, and 16 bases lay in between. Here the CDR3 DNA reads TGTGCCAGTAGTACGCTTGGACAAAGCGGCTATGGCTACACCTTC. Translation: CASSTLGQSGYGYTF.

This clone was detected once. At one end the junction does not follow the germline gene, possibly because of a read error. This sequence joins TRBV28 and TRBJ2-7; a weak D match, TRBD1 (5 bases). There are 16 residues in the CDR3. CDR1 and CDR2 (germline): MDHEN, SYDVKM. The DNA for the CDR3 is TGTGCCAGCAGTAGGGATCGCAGGGCCCCCTCCTCCGAGCAGTACTTC. It encodes CASSRDRRAPSSEQYF. The variable domain in full, with the rest retrieved from reference TRBV28 and TRBJ2-7, is DVKVTQSSRYLVKRTGEKVFLECVQDMDHENMFWYRQDPGLGLRLIYFSYDVKMKEKGDIPEGYSVSREKKERFSLILESASTNQTSMYLCASSRDRRAPSSEQYFGPGTRLTVT.

With respect to this clone: At one boundary the junction diverges from the germline segment, which might be a read error. CDR3 sequence (DNA): TGTGCCCGCAGCGGGGGAGGGGGGCATCATAACTATGGCTACACCTTC. It is translated as CARSGGGGHHNYGYTF. The chain has TRBV13 and TRBJ1-2; D perhaps matches TRBD1 (6 bases). CDR1 and CDR2 (germline): PRHDT, FYEKMQ (reference sequence). The CDR3 consists of 16 residues.

This chain connects TRBV6-2 or TRBV6-3 to TRBJ2-3; D ambiguous. Germline V gene sequence: CDR1 MNHEY, CDR2 SVGEGT. V lost 0 bases to trimming and J lost 0 bases, with 7 bases between them. CDR3 size: 15 residues. This CDR3 is CASSYSTGSTDTQYF. The CDR3 nucleotides are TGTGCCAGCAGTTACTCGACTGGCAGCACAGATACGCAGTATTTT.

The rearrangement uses TRBV24-1 and TRBJ2-3; a possible D gene is TRBD2 (6 bases). This CDR3 contains 14 residues. Trimming stripped 2 bases from V and 4 bases from J, with 9 bases between. The germline CDR1 and CDR2 sequences are KGHDR and SFDVKD. CDR3 residues: CATSDSRLADTQYF. The CDR3 DNA follows: TGTGCCACCAGTGATTCCCGACTAGCAGATACGCAGTATTTT.

The table lists this clone with a count of one. In DNA form, the CDR3 reads TGTGCCAGTGGGCCGGGGACTGAAGCTTTCTTT. Translation gives CASGPGTEAFF. The J gene is TRBJ1-1, the V gene TRBV19; D is ambiguous. Germline lookup yields CDR1 LNHDA and CDR2 SQIVND (reference sequence). V was cut by 8 bases and J by 5 bases, with 9 bases left in between. The CDR3 is 11 residues long.

The DNA for the CDR3 is TGTGCCAGCAGTGTCGGTCCTGCGAGCGACGAGCAGTACTTC. It translates to CASSVGPASDEQYF. J is TRBJ2-7 and V is TRBV6-4; D is ambiguous. The ends were cut back, 4 bases at V and 5 bases at J, with 15 bases in the middle. The CDR3 is 14 residues long. From germline, CDR1 is MRHNA and CDR2 SNTAGT.